The clone carrying this T cell receptor beta chain showed up just a few times. Source study methods: From reference gene primer amplification, estimates of nucleated cell counts were derived. Profiled with immunoSEQ multiplex PCR; TCRdb holds only in-frame clones, not every one. The DNA gave D and trimming, while V, J and clone size come from that table. The sample carries tens of thousands of clones, approximately 79% recorded once. The sample comes from a study of blood T cell repertoires in COVID-19. Across the study: Acute and convalescent COVID-19 samples came from the United States, Italy and Spain. The cDNA or gDNA used as material had been derived from T cells, B-cell-depleted T cells, or PBMCs.

This receptor was taken from a human donor with acute or convalescent COVID-19. The donor label of this sample is uncertain. The sequenced sample was peripheral blood.

CDR3 bases: TGTGCCAGCAGCTTAACGAGTACCACAGATACGCAGTATTTT. It specifies CASSLTSTTDTQYF. This sequence joins TRBV11-2 and TRBJ2-3; D is unclear. Germline-derived CDR1 and CDR2 are SGHAT and FQNNGV. Between the trimmed V and J ends, which lost 2 bases and 2 bases, there was a span of 8 bases. CDR3 length: 14 amino acids.